This note documents a single T cell receptor beta chain sequence. Its antigen remains unidentified. Germline V gives CDR1 GTSNPN, CDR2 SVGIG (reference sequence). The CDR3 runs 16 residues. Between the trimmed V and J ends, which lost 3 bases and 0 bases, there was a span of 15 bases. The sample belongs to a study of a mutant IDH1 vaccine in newly diagnosed glioma. Study at large: Beforehand, treatment had been radiotherapy, temozolomide, or both; the majority received both.

Assay used: immunoSEQ multiplex PCR; TCRdb lists only in-frame clones, some missing. The table has 45,000 to 60,000 clones, approximately 90% seen once. As for time point: week 35, safety follow-up. Topical imiquimod accompanied each vaccine dose, which consisted of 300 ug of mutant IDH1 20-mer peptide. Each tumor in the donors was a new WHO grade 3 or 4 astrocytoma, IDH1-mutant and ATRX-lost. The chain has TRBV30 and TRBJ1-3; D uncertain. The receptor comes from a woman between 40 and 55 years old with glioma. The sample was PBMCs, taken from a glioma patient whose treatment included an IDH1 peptide vaccine. The DNA for the CDR3 is TGTGCCTGGAGCACGGTATCGCACATCTCTGGAAACACCATATATTTT. Translation: CAWSTVSHISGNTIYF. Full variable domain (remainder filled in from reference TRBV30 and TRBJ1-3): SQTIHQWPATLVQPVGSPLSLECTVEGTSNPNLYWYRQAAGRGLQLLFYSVGIGQISSEVPQNLSASRPQDRQFILSSKKLLLSDSGFYLCAWSTVSHISGNTIYFGEGSWLTVV.